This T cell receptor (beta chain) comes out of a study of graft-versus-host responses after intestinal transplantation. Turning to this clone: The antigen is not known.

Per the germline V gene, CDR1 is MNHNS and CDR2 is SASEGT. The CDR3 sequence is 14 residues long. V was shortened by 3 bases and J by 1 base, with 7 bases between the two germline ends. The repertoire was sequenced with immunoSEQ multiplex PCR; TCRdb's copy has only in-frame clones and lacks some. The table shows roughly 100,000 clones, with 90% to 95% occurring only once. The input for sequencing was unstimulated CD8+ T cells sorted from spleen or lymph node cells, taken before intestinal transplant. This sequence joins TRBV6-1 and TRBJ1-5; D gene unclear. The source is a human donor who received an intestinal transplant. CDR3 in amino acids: CASSDSDSNQPQHF. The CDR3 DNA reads TGTGCCAGCAGTGACAGCGACAGCAATCAGCCCCAGCATTTT.